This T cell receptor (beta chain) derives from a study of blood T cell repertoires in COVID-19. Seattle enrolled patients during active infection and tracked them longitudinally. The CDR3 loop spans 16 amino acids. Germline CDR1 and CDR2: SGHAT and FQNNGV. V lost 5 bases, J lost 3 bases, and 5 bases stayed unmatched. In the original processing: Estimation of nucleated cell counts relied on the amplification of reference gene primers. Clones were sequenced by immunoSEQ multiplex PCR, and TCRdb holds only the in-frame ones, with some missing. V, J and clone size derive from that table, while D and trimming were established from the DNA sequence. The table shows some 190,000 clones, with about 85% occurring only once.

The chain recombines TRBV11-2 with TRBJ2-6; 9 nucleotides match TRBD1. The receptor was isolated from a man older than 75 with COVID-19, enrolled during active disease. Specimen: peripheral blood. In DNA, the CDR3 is TGTGCCAGCAGCCGCACAGGGGGCCTTGGGGCCAACGTCCTGACTTTC. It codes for CASSRTGGLGANVLTF.